This TCR beta chain came from a study of cytomegalovirus exposure and HLA in healthy donors. General study results and limits: Previously analyzed data showed that most TCR beta V segments were productive at a frequency of about 87% or about 30%.

60 Vbeta and 13 Jbeta primers were used in PCR. As handled by the study authors: An analysis that came later counted 70 million to 100 million unique TCR beta chains, around 10 million shared. Generated by immunoSEQ multiplex PCR, the TCRdb table keeps only in-frame clones and is missing some. Clone size and the V and J calls come from that table; the DNA yielded D and trimming. There are fewer than 80,000 clones in the sample; 74% occur only once, and over 8.5% lies in the top ten. A word on this clone: What it binds is not known.

The CDR3 consists of 14 residues. In germline, CDR1 is SGHRS, CDR2 YFSETQ. The V end lost 4 bases, the J end lost 5 bases, and 15 bases lay between the germline ends. The receptor was isolated from a woman aged 60-75 years in good health and CMV-seropositive. The source material was PBMCs. This chain links TRBV5-1 with TRBJ2-5, with unresolved D. Here the CDR3 reads CASSPAGSEETQYF. DNA of the CDR3: TGCGCCAGCAGCCCGGCCGGGTCAGAGGAGACCCAGTACTTC. Based on the CDR3 plus reference TRBV5-1 and TRBJ2-5, the full variable domain is KAGVTQTPRYLIKTRGQQVTLSCSPISGHRSVSWYQQTPGQGLQFLFEYFSETQRNKGNFPGRFSGRQFSNSRSEMNVSTLELGDSALYLCASSPAGSEETQYFGPGTRLLVL.